A selection of T cell receptor beta chains follows, all from one sample in a study of cytomegalovirus exposure and HLA in healthy donors. Sequenced by immunoSEQ multiplex PCR; TCRdb stores in-frame clones only, minus some. The sample records 120,000 or so clones, more than 70% being singletons. The sequenced sample was PBMCs. These TCRs come from a man younger than 30 in good health and CMV-seronegative. Each CDR3 is given with its conserved first and last residue. A D gene is named only where the DNA matches it firmly. Not every row has a clone size; where given, it reads once, few, many or a size class.

v_call,clone_size,j_call,d_call,cdr3_nt,cdr3_aa
TRBV2,.,TRBJ1-1,.,TGTGCCAGCATTGGGGGGGGAAACACTGAAGCTTTCTTT,CASIGGGNTEAFF
TRBV13,.,TRBJ1-5,TRBD1,TGTGCCAGCAGCTTGGTGGCGTGGACAGGGGGCGATTCGAGCAATCAGCCCCAGCATTTT,CASSLVAWTGGDSSNQPQHF
TRBV19,.,TRBJ1-2,.,TGTGCCAGTAGTCCCAGACAGGTCGGCTATGGCTACACCTTC,CASSPRQVGYGYTF
TRBV7-8,.,TRBJ1-4,.,TGTGCCAGCGCCTTAGTAGCAACTAATGAAAAACTGTTTTTT,CASALVATNEKLFF
TRBV5-4,.,TRBJ1-5,TRBD1,TGTGCCAGCAGCGAGGGACAGGGGGCAGGTCAGCCCCAGCATTTT,CASSEGQGAGQPQHF
TRBV7-9,.,TRBJ1-1,.,TGTGCCAGCAGCCCCACTATGAACACTGAAGCTTTCTTT,CASSPTMNTEAFF
TRBV29-1,.,TRBJ2-7,TRBD2,TGCAGCGTTGAGGGGGAAGCGGGAGCCGAGCAGTACTTC,CSVEGEAGAEQYF
TRBV9,few,TRBJ1-1,.,TGTGCCAGCAGCGTAGCACCTATGAACACTGAAGCTTTCTTT,CASSVAPMNTEAFF
TRBV29-1,once,TRBJ2-5,.,TGCAGCGTGACCTCCGGGGGTCAAGGGACCCAGTACTTC,CSVTSGGQGTQYF
TRBV6-1,.,TRBJ1-5,.,TGTGCCAGCAGTGAACGGGGGGAAGTAGGCAATCAGCCCCAGCATTTT,CASSERGEVGNQPQHF
TRBV5-1,.,TRBJ1-1,.,TGCGCCAGCAGCTTGGGAGGGATTGTGAACACTGAAGCTTTCTTT,CASSLGGIVNTEAFF
TRBV4-2,.,TRBJ1-2,TRBD1,TGTGCCAGCAGCCAAGACGGGACAGGGGTAGACTATGGCTACACCTTC,CASSQDGTGVDYGYTF
TRBV30,.,TRBJ1-6,.,TGTGCCTGGAGTTTAGGACAAGGGAATTCACCCCTCCACTTT,CAWSLGQGNSPLHF
TRBV7-2,.,TRBJ2-1,.,TGTGCCAGCAGCCTCCGCGGGACTTACAATGAGCAGTTCTTC,CASSLRGTYNEQFF
TRBV11-2,.,TRBJ1-1,TRBD1,TGTGCCAGCAGCTTTAGTTCAGGGGGCAACACTGAAGCTTTCTTT,CASSFSSGGNTEAFF
TRBV5-6,.,TRBJ2-2,TRBD2,TGTGCCAGCAACGAACTAGCGGGAGGGCGGGGCACCGGGGAGCTGTTTTTT,CASNELAGGRGTGELFF
TRBV10-1,once,TRBJ2-1,.,TGCGCCAGTGCGGGAAGTCCGGGGAATGAGCAGTTCTTC,CASAGSPGNEQFF
TRBV5-6,once,TRBJ1-1,.,TGTGCCAGCAGCGTCTCCGGGTCACCAATGAACACTGAAGCTTTCTTT,CASSVSGSPMNTEAFF
TRBV11-3,.,TRBJ2-2,.,TGTGCCAGCAGCTTACGGGTCACCGGGGAGCTGTTTTTT,CASSLRVTGELFF
TRBV11-3,.,TRBJ2-1,.,TGTGCCAGCAGCTTAGGTGGTAGCTCCTACAATGAGCAGTTCTTC,CASSLGGSSYNEQFF
TRBV5-1,.,TRBJ2-1,.,TGCGCCAGCAGCCCCAGGGAAGGGATTGAGCAGTTCTTC,CASSPREGIEQFF
TRBV7-6,.,TRBJ2-1,.,TGTGCCAGCAGCCGGGGGCGGGAGAGCTCCTACAATGAGCAGTTCTTC,CASSRGRESSYNEQFF
TRBV7-2,.,TRBJ1-4,TRBD1,TGTGCCAGCAGCCTCCGGACAGGGATTGATGAAAAACTGTTTTTT,CASSLRTGIDEKLFF
TRBV13,.,TRBJ2-7,.,TGTGCCAGCAGCTTGCGCGGCAGGGACTACGAGCAGTACTTC,CASSLRGRDYEQYF
TRBV6-5,.,TRBJ2-3,.,TGTGCCAGCAGTTGGGACTCGAAGGATACGCAGTATTTT,CASSWDSKDTQYF
TRBV25-1,.,TRBJ2-3,.,TGTGCCAGCAGTCGACGGGGGTGGGGGACAGATACGCAGTATTTT,CASSRRGWGTDTQYF
TRBV11-2,.,TRBJ2-3,TRBD2,TGTGCCAGCAGAGCGGGAGGGACAGATACGCAGTATTTT,CASRAGGTDTQYF
TRBV2,few,TRBJ1-2,TRBD1,TGTGCCAGCAGTCCCGGGACAGGGGGAGGCTACACCTTC,CASSPGTGGGYTF
TRBV30,.,TRBJ1-5,.,TGTGCCTGGAGTGTGAGGGCCGGGGTAAGCAATCAGCCCCAGCATTTT,CAWSVRAGVSNQPQHF
TRBV19,.,TRBJ2-7,TRBD1,TGTGCCAGTAGTATAACGGGGACAGACCCCTACGAGCAGTACTTC,CASSITGTDPYEQYF
TRBV6-1,.,TRBJ2-1,.,TGTGCCAGCAGTGGGCCTCCTTACAATGAGCAGTTCTTC,CASSGPPYNEQFF
TRBV7-2,.,TRBJ2-5,TRBD2,TGTGCCAGCAGCTGGCGGGGGAGCCGCGAGGAGACCCAGTACTTC,CASSWRGSREETQYF
TRBV7-9,.,TRBJ2-7,TRBD1,TGTGCCAGCAGCTTAGCGCGGGACAGGGGGTACGAGCAGTACTTC,CASSLARDRGYEQYF
TRBV27,once,TRBJ1-6,TRBD1,TGTGCCAGCAGAAACTCCGGGACAGCGAATTCACCCCTCCACTTT,CASRNSGTANSPLHF
TRBV4-2,.,TRBJ1-3,.,TGTGCCAGCAGCCTTCAAACTGGGGGCGAAAGCTCTGGAAACACCATATATTTT,CASSLQTGGESSGNTIYF
TRBV7-9,.,TRBJ2-3,TRBD2,TGTGCCACCGGGAGAGCGGGAGGAACAGATACGCAGTATTTT,CATGRAGGTDTQYF
TRBV6-1,.,TRBJ1-1,TRBD1,TGTGCCAGCAGTGGGCAGACAGGGACGGCTTTCTTT,CASSGQTGTAFF
TRBV5-5,.,TRBJ1-2,TRBD1,TGTGCCAGCAGCTTAGGGGACAGTCACTATGGCTACACCTTC,CASSLGDSHYGYTF
TRBV5-6,.,TRBJ2-3,TRBD2,TGTGCCAGCAGCGTGACTAGCGGGGGGTTAGGTACGCAGTATTTT,CASSVTSGGLGTQYF
TRBV5-4,.,TRBJ1-2,TRBD1,TGTGCCAGCAGCTACGGGGACAGTGCTTATGGCTACACCTTC,CASSYGDSAYGYTF
TRBV5-1,once,TRBJ2-1,TRBD1,TGCGCCAGCAGCACCGGACAGGGGGCAAACAATGAGCAGTTCTTC,CASSTGQGANNEQFF
TRBV2,.,TRBJ2-7,TRBD1,TGTGCCAGCAGTTTGGACAGGGAATACGAGCAGTACTTC,CASSLDREYEQYF
TRBV6-1,once,TRBJ1-2,.,TGTGCCAGCAAGGGGAACAGGGCGCGAGAGGGCTACACCTTC,CASKGNRAREGYTF
TRBV2,few,TRBJ1-1,TRBD1,TGTGCCAGCAGTGTGGACAGGGGGCGAGGCACTGAAGCTTTCTTT,CASSVDRGRGTEAFF
TRBV27,.,TRBJ2-3,TRBD2,TGTGCCAGCAGTCTAACTAGCGGGGGGGGAACGCAGTATTTT,CASSLTSGGGTQYF
TRBV6-5,few,TRBJ2-1,.,TGTGCCAGCAGTCAAGGAGGGACGAGGCAGTTCTTC,CASSQGGTRQFF
TRBV27,.,TRBJ2-4,TRBD1,TGTGCCAGCAGGCCCATCACCCGGGACAGGGTTATAGCCAAAAACATTCAGTACTTC,CASRPITRDRVIAKNIQYF
TRBV30,.,TRBJ2-1,TRBD2,TGTGCCTGGACTTGGGGGGGTTCCTACAATGAGCAGTTCTTC,CAWTWGGSYNEQFF
TRBV9,.,TRBJ1-3,.,TGTGCCAGCAGCGTAGGGGCCGGGAACTCTGGAAACACCATATATTTT,CASSVGAGNSGNTIYF
TRBV6-1,.,TRBJ1-4,.,TGTGCCAGCAGTGGCCAAACAGGGATGCGGGATGAAAAACTGTTTTTT,CASSGQTGMRDEKLFF
TRBV5-1,once,TRBJ2-7,.,TGCGCCAGCACAACCGGGACATCATTCTCCTACGAGCAGTACTTC,CASTTGTSFSYEQYF
TRBV5-8,.,TRBJ2-7,TRBD1,TGTGCCAGCACTTCACCTCTGACAGGGTACGCCTACGAGCAGTACTTC,CASTSPLTGYAYEQYF
TRBV6-1,.,TRBJ2-3,.,TGTGCCAGCAGAGTCGGGTCGGGCACAGATACGCAGTATTTT,CASRVGSGTDTQYF
TRBV14,.,TRBJ1-2,.,TGTGCCAGCAGCCAAGTGTTGGTCCCAGCGTATGGCTACACCTTC,CASSQVLVPAYGYTF
TRBV30,.,TRBJ2-1,TRBD2,TGTGCCGGGGACTCGGGGGGGGGCCTCTACAATGAGCAGTTCTTC,CAGDSGGGLYNEQFF